A selection of T cell receptor beta chains follows, all from one sample in a study of regulatory T cells in long-lasting Graves disease. From the multiplex PCR reads, TCRdb called clonotypes with MiXCR, one entry per CDR3 protein. The sample contains fewer than 500,000 distinct CDR3 sequences, 15% to 20% of which appear only once. The sample was also linked to a second study, of T cells in Graves' hyperthyroidism and ophthalmopathy.

The sample here was peripheral blood mononuclear cells (PBMCs), taken at new diagnosis, from a patient treated with antithyroid drugs. Receptor source: a man aged 35-49 years with Graves disease. The CDR3 runs from the conserved cysteine through the conserved F or W. The D gene is left open where the match is weak. Only some rows state a clone size, as once, few, many or a class for expanded clones.

>few|TRBJ2-1|14|TRBD2|TRBV12-5
CASGPTLAINEQFF
TGTGCTAGTGGTCCCACACTAGCGATTAATGAGCAGTTCTTC
>many|TRBJ2-1|15|-|TRBV20-1
CSARSPSGAADEQFF
TGCAGTGCTAGAAGCCCCTCTGGGGCGGCCGATGAGCAGTTCTTC
>-|TRBJ1-5|14|-|TRBV6-2/TRBV6-3
CASAIRDSNQPQHF
TGTGCCAGCGCCATCAGGGATAGCAATCAGCCCCAGCATTTT
>-|TRBJ2-1|16|-|TRBV7-2
CASSLVGDRAYNEQFF
TGTGCCAGCAGCTTAGTTGGGGACCGGGCTTACAATGAGCAGTTCTTC
>once|TRBJ1-2|15|-|TRBV28
CASSLYWEGDYGYTF
TGTGCCAGCAGTTTATACTGGGAAGGTGACTATGGCTACACCTTC
>many|TRBJ1-1|14|TRBD1|TRBV27
CASSRGTANTEAFF
TGTGCCAGCAGTCGCGGGACAGCGAACACTGAAGCTTTCTTT
>few|TRBJ1-3|14|-|TRBV4-1
CASSQLCLGNTIYF
TGCGCCAGCAGCCAACTATGTCTAGGGAACACCATATATTTT
>few|TRBJ2-7|12|-|TRBV29-1
CSVEEEVDEQYF
TGCAGCGTTGAAGAAGAAGTCGACGAGCAGTACTTC
>many|TRBJ1-4|15|-|TRBV5-1
CASSLEPGTNEKLFF
TGCGCCAGCAGCTTGGAACCCGGGACAAATGAAAAACTGTTTTTT
>many|TRBJ2-1|12|-|TRBV11-3
CASSRLYNEQFF
TGTGCCAGCAGCCGGCTTTACAATGAGCAGTTCTTC
>few|TRBJ2-6|18|-|TRBV12-3/TRBV12-4
CASSERETFRSGANVLTF
TGTGCCAGCAGTGAAAGAGAGACGTTCCGCTCTGGGGCCAACGTCCTGACTTTC
>many|TRBJ1-5|15|-|TRBV7-3
CASSSGLWGNQPQHF
TGTGCCAGCAGCTCTGGGTTATGGGGCAATCAGCCCCAGCATTTT
>many|TRBJ2-1|13|TRBD1|TRBV2
CASRGQGRNEQFF
TGTGCCAGCAGGGGACAGGGGCGGAATGAGCAGTTCTTC
>-|TRBJ1-2|13|-|TRBV7-9
CASSPAAGDGYTF
TGTGCCAGCAGCCCCGCGGCAGGGGATGGCTACACCTTC
>many|TRBJ1-5|16|-|TRBV7-2
CASSSLGGRGNQPQHF
TGTGCCAGCAGCTCCTTGGGGGGCCGGGGCAATCAGCCCCAGCATTTT
>few|TRBJ2-7|15|TRBD1|TRBV10-3
CAISESGQGSYEQYF
TGTGCCATCAGTGAGTCGGGACAGGGGTCCTACGAGCAGTACTTC
>few|TRBJ2-5|12|-|TRBV20-1
CSARWAGETQYF
TGCAGTGCTAGATGGGCTGGAGAGACCCAGTACTTC
>-|TRBJ2-1|15|-|TRBV7-2
CASSFPGGTGNEQFF
TGTGCCAGCAGCTTTCCCGGCGGGACCGGGAATGAGCAGTTCTTC
>few|TRBJ1-1|12|-|TRBV29-1
CSVRYWDTEAFF
TGCAGCGTTCGATATTGGGACACTGAAGCTTTCTTT
>many|TRBJ2-3|15|TRBD2|TRBV20-1
CSARDLGTSGDTQYF
TGCAGTGCTAGAGATCTGGGGACTAGCGGAGATACGCAGTATTTT
>-|TRBJ2-7|15|-|TRBV29-1
CSVMGLRDTAYEQYF
TGCAGCGTTATGGGTTTAAGGGACACTGCCTACGAGCAGTACTTC
>many|TRBJ2-1|15|TRBD2|TRBV28
CASYGPGLARDEQFF
TGTGCCTCCTACGGTCCGGGACTAGCGAGGGATGAGCAGTTCTTC
>-|TRBJ1-6|14|-|TRBV10-2
CASSAGTSNSPLHF
TGCGCCAGCAGTGCCGGGACATCCAATTCACCCCTCCACTTT
>few|TRBJ2-5|15|-|TRBV4-1
CASSQDVDWKETQYF
TGCGCCAGCAGCCAAGATGTGGACTGGAAAGAGACCCAGTACTTC
>many|TRBJ2-7|13|-|TRBV28
CASSGRDIYEQYF
TGTGCCAGCAGCGGGCGGGACATTTACGAGCAGTACTTC
>-|TRBJ2-1|12|-|TRBV10-3
CAHGGAFNEQFF
TGTGCCCATGGGGGGGCTTTTAATGAGCAGTTCTTC
>many|TRBJ1-1|12|TRBD1|TRBV30
CAWDQGGTEAFF
TGTGCCTGGGATCAGGGGGGGACTGAAGCTTTCTTT
>many|TRBJ2-1|11|-|TRBV7-2
CASSSRNEQFF
TGTGCCAGCAGCTCTAGGAATGAGCAGTTCTTC
>many|TRBJ2-7|16|TRBD2|TRBV5-1
CASSLGRASGSYEQYF
TGCGCCAGCAGCTTAGGTCGGGCTAGCGGGAGTTACGAGCAGTACTTC
>many|TRBJ2-1|13|-|TRBV24-1
CATGARVYNEQFF
TGTGCCACCGGGGCCAGGGTATACAATGAGCAGTTCTTC
>few|TRBJ2-5|16|TRBD2|TRBV3-1
CTSSVTPSGSQETQYF
TGTACCAGCAGCGTCACCCCAAGCGGGAGTCAAGAGACCCAGTACTTC
>-|TRBJ1-2|15|TRBD1|TRBV5-6
CASSLRGQSNYGYTF
TGTGCCAGCAGCTTGCGGGGACAGTCTAACTATGGCTACACCTTC
>many|TRBJ2-5|15|TRBD1|TRBV11-2
CASSLTGTGQETQYF
TGTGCCAGCAGCTTGACTGGGACAGGTCAAGAGACCCAGTACTTC
>many|TRBJ1-2|13|-|TRBV5-1
CASSLDWRDGYTF
TGCGCCAGCAGCTTGGACTGGAGGGATGGCTACACCTTC
>many|TRBJ2-1|14|TRBD2|TRBV11-3
CASSLARGSNEQFF
TGTGCCAGCAGCTTAGCGCGCGGGAGCAATGAGCAGTTCTTC
>-|TRBJ2-2|15|-|TRBV6-1
CASSVTESNTGELFF
TGTGCCAGCAGTGTGACGGAATCGAACACCGGGGAGCTGTTTTTT
>many|TRBJ2-1|14|TRBD1|TRBV12-5
CASVPGQGANEQFF
TGTGCTAGTGTTCCGGGACAGGGGGCAAATGAGCAGTTCTTC
>many|TRBJ2-7|13|-|TRBV29-1
CSVGQGPGYEQYF
TGCAGCGTTGGCCAGGGGCCAGGTTACGAGCAGTACTTC
>-|TRBJ2-1|16|TRBD2|TRBV5-1
CASSPRGTSGSNEQFF
TGCGCCAGCAGTCCGCGGGGGACTAGCGGGAGTAATGAGCAGTTCTTC
>-|TRBJ1-4|15|-|TRBV5-1
CASSKEAGVGEKLFF
TGCGCCAGCAGTAAAGAAGCGGGGGTTGGGGAAAAACTGTTTTTT
>few|TRBJ2-1|19|-|TRBV7-6
CASSFLSGDLGSSYNEQFF
TGTGCCAGCAGCTTTTTGTCAGGGGACCTGGGGAGCTCCTACAATGAGCAGTTCTTC
>few|TRBJ1-5|16|TRBD1|TRBV20-1
CSASYADRVGNQPQHF
TGCAGTGCTAGTTACGCAGACAGGGTTGGCAATCAGCCCCAGCATTTT